The T cell receptor (beta chain) under discussion was sequenced for a study of cytomegalovirus exposure and HLA in healthy donors (dated by TCRdb to about 2017). Context from the whole study: The 666 repertoires of the first cohort and the 110 or so validation repertoires were produced on the same platform, according to a later analysis. The study aimed to test whether signatures of past pathogen exposure could be identified by cataloging public T cell receptors. Besides the first cohort of hundreds of subjects, a separate validation cohort made up of over a hundred different subjects was used. To predict cytomegalovirus infection status, the study brought together high-throughput TCR immunosequencing, statistical association of individual TCRs with disease status, and machine learning.

Library creation used the immunoSEQ multiplex PCR assay. The paper's data handling went like this. A statistical classification framework was developed to diagnose cytomegalovirus status using the catalog of TCR beta chain sequences. TCRdb limited this immuneACCESS table to in-frame rearrangements with V and J called. A share of clones is missing; checked studies link under half to unresolved V genes, and the rest is unexplained. V and J calls and clone size are copied from that table; D and trimming were computed from the DNA. The sample has under 250,000 clones on record, approximately 87% of them singletons. The ten most abundant clones make up 2.6% of the sample. Overall results and qualifications from the work: Cytomegalovirus status was reported to be diagnosed by the classifier with high specificity and sensitivity in both the original and validation cohorts. In vitro tests confirmed that three of the cytomegalovirus-associated TCR beta chains recognize cytomegalovirus antigens. It was suggested by the authors that the approach could potentially be generalized to other disease states and immunological phenotypes. A later analysis had no HLA typing for the validation cohort, so co-occurrence there was scored across all 120 or so repertoires. In the study, about 150 TCR beta chains were listed as associated with cytomegalovirus. Most TCR sequences were observed very rarely across donors, whereas some public TCRs were present in many individuals. Of the cluster scores, 85% to 95% were above 0 in a later analysis, which found that TCRs clustered in the first cohort also tended to co-occur in the 95 to 150 validation repertoires.

This clone appeared once. Its recognized antigen is unknown. No per-base quality is available; no much larger clone lies one base away. The donors belonged to the validation cohort of under 150 subjects, which was separate from the approximately 700-subject first cohort. Sequenced: PBMCs. The sequence derives from a man aged 18 to 30 in good health and CMV-seronegative.

DNA sequence: TGTGCCAGCAGCTTGAGGGACAGGCTAGGCGAGCAGTACTTC. Translated, it gives CASSLRDRLGEQYF. Recombination joined TRBV5-6 with TRBJ2-7, with 8 junctional bases fitting TRBD1. In the germline V gene, CDR1 corresponds to SGHDT and CDR2 to YYEEEE. The CDR3 runs 14 amino acids, cysteine and phenylalanine included. Here the CDR3 DNA is all that survives: 42 bases in frame from base 1. V loses 1 base at its end and J loses 6 bases; junction bases beyond the gene matches: 6.